These 5 T cell receptor beta chains were all obtained from the same sample, sequenced in a study of neurological immune-mediated disorders. TCRdb reanalysed the 5' RACE reads using MiXCR and keeps one entry per CDR3 protein. This sample has some 71,000 distinct CDR3 sequences, with roughly a tenth found just once. Time point: longitudinal time-point 1 (baseline). Input material: PBMCs. These TCRs come from a man between 25 and 39 years old in good health.

This clonotype came up many times. V gene TRBV27 combines with J gene TRBJ2-7, with D possibly matching TRBD1 (5 bases). Germline V gene lookup returns CDR1 MNHEY and CDR2 SMNVEV (reference sequence). CDR3 length: 13 amino acids. Trimming took 5 bases from V and 0 from J, leaving 8 bases between them. DNA of the CDR3: TGTGCCAGCAGTGTCAGGGCCTCCTACGAGCAGTACTTC. Translating it yields CASSVRASYEQYF.

This clonotype was counted ten times or more. The rearrangement uses TRBV15 and TRBJ1-1; no reliable D call. Germline CDR1 reads LNHNV; CDR2 reads YYDKDF (reference sequence). This CDR3 spans 14 amino acids. The V end lost 1 base, the J end lost 1 base, and 7 bases lay between the germline ends. The CDR3 bases are TGTGCCACCAGCAGAGTTGCCGGGAACACTGAAGCTTTCTTT. It specifies CATSRVAGNTEAFF.

This rearrangement joins TRBV20-1 to TRBJ1-1; D is ambiguous. Germline CDR1 reads DFQATT; CDR2 reads SNEGSKA (reference sequence). Between the trimmed V and J ends, which lost 3 bases and 0 bases, there was a span of 11 bases. The CDR3 consists of 14 residues. The CDR3 spells CSASLYSMNTEAFF. The CDR3 nucleotides are TGCAGTGCTAGCCTATATTCCATGAACACTGAAGCTTTCTTT.

This clonotype was seen ten or more times. The V gene is TRBV29-1, the J gene TRBJ1-2; no clear D. V lost 5 bases, J lost 6 bases, and 19 bases lay in between. The germline gives CDR1 SQVTM, CDR2 ANQGSEA. The CDR3 contains 14 residues. CDR3 protein: CSVKLKMERHGYTF. DNA for the CDR3: TGCAGCGTTAAATTGAAGATGGAACGCCATGGCTACACCTTC.

This clonotype came up many times. The CDR3 nucleotides read TGCGCCAGCAGCATTAGCGGGTCCACCACCGGGGAGCTGTTTTTT. Protein product: CASSISGSTTGELFF. The gene calls are TRBV5-1 and TRBJ2-2; 7 bases fit TRBD2. CDR1 and CDR2 (germline): SGHRS, YFSETQ. The CDR3 contains 15 residues. V was clipped by 4 bases and J by 4 bases; unmatched bases: 7.